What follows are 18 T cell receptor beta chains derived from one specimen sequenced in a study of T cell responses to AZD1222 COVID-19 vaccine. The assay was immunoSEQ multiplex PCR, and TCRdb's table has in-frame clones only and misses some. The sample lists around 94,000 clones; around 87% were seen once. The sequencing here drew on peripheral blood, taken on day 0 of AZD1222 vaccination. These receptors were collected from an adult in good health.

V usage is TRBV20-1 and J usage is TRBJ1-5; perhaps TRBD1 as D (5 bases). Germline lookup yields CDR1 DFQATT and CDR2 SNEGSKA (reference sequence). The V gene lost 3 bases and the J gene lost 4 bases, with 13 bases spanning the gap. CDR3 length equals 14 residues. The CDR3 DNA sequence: TGCAGTGCTAGTCCCGGTTGGGGGAATCAGCCCCAGCATTTT. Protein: CSASPGWGNQPQHF.

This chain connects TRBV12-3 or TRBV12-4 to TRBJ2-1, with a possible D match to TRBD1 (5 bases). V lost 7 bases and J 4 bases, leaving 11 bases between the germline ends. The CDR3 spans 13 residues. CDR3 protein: CASTTDNYNEQFF. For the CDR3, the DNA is TGTGCCAGCACCACGGACAATTACAATGAGCAGTTCTTC.

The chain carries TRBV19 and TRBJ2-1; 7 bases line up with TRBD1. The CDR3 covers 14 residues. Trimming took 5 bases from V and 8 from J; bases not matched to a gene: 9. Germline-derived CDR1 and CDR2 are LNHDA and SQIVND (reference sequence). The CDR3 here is CASSDREGPDEQFF. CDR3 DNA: TGTGCCAGTAGTGACAGGGAAGGCCCTGATGAGCAGTTCTTC. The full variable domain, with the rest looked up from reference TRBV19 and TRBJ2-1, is DGGITQSPKYLFRKEGQNVTLSCEQNLNHDAMYWYRQDPGQGLRLIYYSQIVNDFQKGDIAEGYSVSREKKESFPLTVTSAQKNPTAFYLCASSDREGPDEQFFGPGTRLTVL.

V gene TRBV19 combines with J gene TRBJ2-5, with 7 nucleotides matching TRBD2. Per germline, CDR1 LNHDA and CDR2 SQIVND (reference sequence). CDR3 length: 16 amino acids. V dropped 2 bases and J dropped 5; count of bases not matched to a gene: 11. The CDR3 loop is CASSIYGRGGEETQYF. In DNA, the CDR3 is TGTGCCAGTAGTATATACGGTCGCGGGGGTGAGGAGACCCAGTACTTC.

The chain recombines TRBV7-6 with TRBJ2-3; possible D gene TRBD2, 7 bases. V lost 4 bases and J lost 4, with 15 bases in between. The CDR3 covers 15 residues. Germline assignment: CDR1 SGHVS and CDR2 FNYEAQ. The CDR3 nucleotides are TGTGCCAGCAGCTCCTTAGGGGGAGGGGCAGATACGCAGTATTTT. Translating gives CASSSLGGGADTQYF. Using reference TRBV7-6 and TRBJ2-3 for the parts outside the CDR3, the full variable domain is GAGVSQSPRYKVTKRGQDVALRCDPISGHVSLYWYRQALGQGPEFLTYFNYEAQQDKSGLPNDRFSAERPEGSISTLTIQRTEQRDSAMYRCASSSLGGGADTQYFGPGTRLTVL.

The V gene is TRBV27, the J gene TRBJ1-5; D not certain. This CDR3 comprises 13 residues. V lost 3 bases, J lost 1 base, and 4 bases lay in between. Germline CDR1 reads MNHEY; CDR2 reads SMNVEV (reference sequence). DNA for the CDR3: TGTGCCAGCAGTTTGGGGAGCAATCAGCCCCAGCATTTT. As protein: CASSLGSNQPQHF.

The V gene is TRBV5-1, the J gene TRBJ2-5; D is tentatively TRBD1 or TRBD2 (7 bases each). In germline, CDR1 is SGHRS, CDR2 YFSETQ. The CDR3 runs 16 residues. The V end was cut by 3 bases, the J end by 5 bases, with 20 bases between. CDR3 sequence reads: CASSYQGGRQVETQYF. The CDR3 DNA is TGCGCCAGCAGCTATCAGGGGGGGCGTCAGGTTGAGACCCAGTACTTC.

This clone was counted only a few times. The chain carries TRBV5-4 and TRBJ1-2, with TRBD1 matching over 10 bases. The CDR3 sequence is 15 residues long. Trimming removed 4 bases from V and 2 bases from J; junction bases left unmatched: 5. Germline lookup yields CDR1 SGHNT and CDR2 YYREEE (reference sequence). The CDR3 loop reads CASSTGGQGNYGYTF. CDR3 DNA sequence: TGTGCCAGCAGCACGGGGGGACAGGGGAACTATGGCTACACCTTC.

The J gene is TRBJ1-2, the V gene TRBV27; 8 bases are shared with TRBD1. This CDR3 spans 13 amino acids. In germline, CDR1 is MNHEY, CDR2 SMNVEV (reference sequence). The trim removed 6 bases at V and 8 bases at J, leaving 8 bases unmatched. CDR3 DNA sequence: TGTGCCAGCAGGGGACAGGCCCCAGGGGGCTACACCTTC. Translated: CASRGQAPGGYTF.

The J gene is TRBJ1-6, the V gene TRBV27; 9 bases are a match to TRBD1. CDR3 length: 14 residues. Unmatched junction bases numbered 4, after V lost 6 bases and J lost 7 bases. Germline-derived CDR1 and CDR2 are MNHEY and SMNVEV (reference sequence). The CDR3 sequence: CASRTGTGNSPLHF. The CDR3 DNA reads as TGTGCCAGCAGAACCGGGACAGGGAATTCACCCCTCCACTTT.

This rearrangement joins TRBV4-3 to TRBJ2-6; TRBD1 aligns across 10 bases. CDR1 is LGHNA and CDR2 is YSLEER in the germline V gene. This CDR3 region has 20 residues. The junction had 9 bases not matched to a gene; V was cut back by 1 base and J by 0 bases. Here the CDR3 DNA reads TGCGCCAGCAGCCAAGCGGCGACAGGGGGCTTAGGCTCTGGGGCCAACGTCCTGACTTTC. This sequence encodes CASSQAATGGLGSGANVLTF.

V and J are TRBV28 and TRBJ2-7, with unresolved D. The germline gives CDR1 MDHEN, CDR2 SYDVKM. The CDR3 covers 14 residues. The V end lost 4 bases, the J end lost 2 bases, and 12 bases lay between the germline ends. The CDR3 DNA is TGTGCCAGCAGTTCCGGGCTTCCAACCTACGAGCAGTACTTC. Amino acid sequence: CASSSGLPTYEQYF.

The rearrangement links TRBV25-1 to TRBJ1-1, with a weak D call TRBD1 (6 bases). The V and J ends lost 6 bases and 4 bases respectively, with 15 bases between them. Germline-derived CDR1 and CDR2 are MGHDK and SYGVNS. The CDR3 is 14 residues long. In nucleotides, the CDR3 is TGTGCCAGCAGGTCCACAGGGCCCGGCACTGAAGCTTTCTTT. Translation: CASRSTGPGTEAFF. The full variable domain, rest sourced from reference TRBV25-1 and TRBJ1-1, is EADIYQTPRYLVIGTGKKITLECSQTMGHDKMYWYQQDPGMELHLIHYSYGVNSTEKGDLSSESTVSRIRTEHFPLTLESARPSHTSQYLCASRSTGPGTEAFFGQGTRLTVV.

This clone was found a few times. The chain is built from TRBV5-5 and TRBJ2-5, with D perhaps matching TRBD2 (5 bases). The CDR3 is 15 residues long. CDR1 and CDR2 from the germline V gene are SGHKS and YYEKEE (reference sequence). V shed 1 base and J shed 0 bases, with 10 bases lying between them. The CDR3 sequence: CASSLLAVNQETQYF. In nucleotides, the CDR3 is TGTGCCAGCAGCTTGCTAGCAGTAAACCAAGAGACCCAGTACTTC.

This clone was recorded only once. CDR3 DNA sequence: TGTGCCAGCAGTTACTGCCAGGGAGGTTGCTATGGCTACACCTTC. Amino acid sequence: CASSYCQGGCYGYTF. This chain connects TRBV6-7 to TRBJ1-2, with TRBD1 as a possible D gene (5 bases). TRBV6-7 is identified as an open reading frame with a role that is uncertain. V gave up 1 base and J gave up 4 bases, with 13 bases separating them. This CDR3 has 15 residues.

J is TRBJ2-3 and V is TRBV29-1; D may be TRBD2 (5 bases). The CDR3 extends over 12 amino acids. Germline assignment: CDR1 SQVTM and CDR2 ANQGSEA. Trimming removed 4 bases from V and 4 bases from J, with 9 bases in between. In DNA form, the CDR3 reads TGCAGCGTTGGAAGAGGGTCAGATACGCAGTATTTT. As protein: CSVGRGSDTQYF.

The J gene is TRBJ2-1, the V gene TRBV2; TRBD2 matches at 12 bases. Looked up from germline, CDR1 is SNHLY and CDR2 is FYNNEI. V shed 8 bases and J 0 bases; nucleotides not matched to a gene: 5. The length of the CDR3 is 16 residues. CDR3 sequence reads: CASWTSGVDSYNEQFF. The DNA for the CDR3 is TGTGCCAGCTGGACTAGCGGGGTCGACTCCTACAATGAGCAGTTCTTC. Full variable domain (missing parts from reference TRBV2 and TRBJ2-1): EPEVTQTPSHQVTQMGQEVILRCVPISNHLYFYWYRQILGQKVEFLVSFYNNEISEKSEIFDDQFSVERPDGSNFTLKIRSTKLEDSAMYFCASWTSGVDSYNEQFFGPGTRLTVL.

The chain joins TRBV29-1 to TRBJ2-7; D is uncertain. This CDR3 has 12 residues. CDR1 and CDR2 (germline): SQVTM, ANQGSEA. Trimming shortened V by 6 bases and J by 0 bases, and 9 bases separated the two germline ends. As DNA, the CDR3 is TGCAGCGTCCAAACTATCTCCTACGAGCAGTACTTC. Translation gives CSVQTISYEQYF.